Listed here are 13 T cell receptor beta chains from one sample, sequenced in a study of T cell responses to AZD1222 COVID-19 vaccine. Assay: immunoSEQ multiplex PCR; the TCRdb copy retains only in-frame clones and omits some. The sample shows 170,000 or so clones, 93% of them seen only once. The sample here was peripheral blood, taken on day 0 of AZD1222 vaccination. All receptors derive from an adult in good health.

The chain carries TRBV5-1 and TRBJ1-2, with 9 bases lining up with TRBD1. V shed 2 bases, J shed 6 bases, and the junction held 2 bases outside the gene matches. This CDR3 spans 13 amino acids. The germline gives CDR1 SGHRS, CDR2 YFSETQ. The chain's CDR3 is CASSFTGGDGYTF. In DNA, the CDR3 is TGCGCCAGCAGCTTTACAGGGGGCGATGGCTACACCTTC.

The J gene is TRBJ1-5, the V gene TRBV28; D is uncertain. Deletions cut 2 bases from V and 0 bases from J, with 2 bases between. The germline V gene has CDR1 MDHEN and CDR2 SYDVKM. The CDR3 contains 13 residues. CDR3: CASSLPSNQPQHF. The CDR3 DNA reads as TGTGCCAGCAGTTTACCTAGCAATCAGCCCCAGCATTTT. The full variable domain, its missing parts supplied by reference TRBV28 and TRBJ1-5, is DVKVTQSSRYLVKRTGEKVFLECVQDMDHENMFWYRQDPGLGLRLIYFSYDVKMKEKGDIPEGYSVSREKKERFSLILESASTNQTSMYLCASSLPSNQPQHFGDGTRLSIL.

This chain links TRBV5-4 with TRBJ1-6; D call uncertain. Germline CDR1 SGHNT, CDR2 YYREEE (reference sequence). Trimming pared 3 bases from V and 7 bases from J, leaving 5 bases between. The CDR3 extends over 12 amino acids. In DNA form, the CDR3 reads TGTGCCAGCAGCTCGCCGAATTCACCCCTCCACTTT. It translates to CASSSPNSPLHF.

The V call is TRBV2, the J call TRBJ1-1, with a weak D call TRBD1 (5 bases). Per germline, CDR1 SNHLY and CDR2 FYNNEI. The CDR3 covers 14 residues. With 6 bases removed from V and 5 bases from J, the gap between germline ends came to 16 bases. CDR3 coding DNA: TGTGCCAGCAGGATTGACCGGGGGGAGACTGAAGCTTTCTTT. Translating gives CASRIDRGETEAFF.

V gene TRBV3-1 (or the pseudogene TRBV3-2) combines with J gene TRBJ1-6, with 7 bases fitting TRBD1. The CDR3 runs to 14 residues. V lost 4 bases to trimming and J lost 9 bases; unmatched junction nucleotides: 6. Germline CDR1 LGHDT, CDR2 YNNKEL (reference sequence). CDR3 protein: CASSPDRVGSPLHF. CDR3 bases: TGTGCCAGCAGCCCCGACAGGGTGGGTTCACCCCTCCACTTT.

This sequence joins TRBV4-2 and TRBJ2-7, with TRBD1 matching 10 bases. This CDR3 spans 16 amino acids. The trim removed 0 bases at V and 1 base at J, leaving 3 bases unmatched. From germline, CDR1 is LGHNA and CDR2 YNFKEQ. CDR3 amino acids: CASSQDGGQGSYEQYF. CDR3 coding DNA: TGTGCCAGCAGCCAAGACGGGGGACAGGGGTCCTACGAGCAGTACTTC.

The table lists this clone with a few counts. The same CDR3 can be traced to other DNA sequences in this sample. The chain joins TRBV28 to TRBJ1-4; D is ambiguous. Trimming took off 2 bases at V and 2 bases at J, with 6 bases between the two ends. CDR1 is MDHEN and CDR2 is SYDVKM in the germline V gene. The CDR3 extends over 14 amino acids. The CDR3 protein is CASSLGGTNEKLFF. As DNA, the CDR3 is TGTGCCAGCAGTTTAGGTGGGACTAATGAAAAACTGTTTTTT. Drawing the rest from reference TRBV28 and TRBJ1-4, the complete variable domain is DVKVTQSSRYLVKRTGEKVFLECVQDMDHENMFWYRQDPGLGLRLIYFSYDVKMKEKGDIPEGYSVSREKKERFSLILESASTNQTSMYLCASSLGGTNEKLFFGSGTQLSVL.

This chain links TRBV29-1 with TRBJ2-5; a weak D match, TRBD2 (6 bases). V lost 6 bases to trimming and J lost 2 bases, with 13 bases between them. The CDR3 loop spans 13 amino acids. The germline CDR1 and CDR2 sequences are SQVTM and ANQGSEA. The CDR3 spells CSVLRDLQETQYF. In DNA, the CDR3 is TGCAGCGTCCTCCGGGACTTACAAGAGACCCAGTACTTC. Using reference TRBV29-1 and TRBJ2-5 for the parts outside the CDR3, the full variable domain is SAVISQKPSRDICQRGTSLTIQCQVDSQVTMMFWYRQQPGQSLTLIATANQGSEATYESGFVIDKFPISRPNLTFSTLTVSNMSPEDSSIYLCSVLRDLQETQYFGPGTRLLVL.

The genes are TRBV30 and TRBJ1-1; D is ambiguous. Germline V CDR1 and CDR2: GTSNPN, SVGIG (reference sequence). This CDR3 comprises 9 residues. Trimming shortened V by 4 bases and J by 8 bases, and 5 bases separated the two germline ends. Here the CDR3 DNA reads TGTGCCTGGAATAGGGAAGCTTTCTTT. It encodes CAWNREAFF.

The J gene is TRBJ2-1, the V gene TRBV10-3; 11 bases fit TRBD2. Trimming at V came to 2 bases and at J to 7 bases, leaving 10 bases not matched to a gene. Germline V gene data show CDR1 as ENHRY and CDR2 as SYGVKD. This CDR3 has 17 residues. The CDR3 reads CAISEELAGVSGNEQFF. The CDR3 coding sequence is TGTGCCATCAGTGAGGAACTAGCGGGGGTCTCCGGGAATGAGCAGTTCTTC.

This clone was seen only once. The V gene is TRBV19, the J gene TRBJ1-6; the match to TRBD1 covers 7 bases. This CDR3 has 15 amino acids. Germline CDR1 reads LNHDA; CDR2 reads SQIVND (reference sequence). The V and J ends lost 4 bases and 5 bases, in that order; junction bases with no gene match: 5. CDR3 region: CASSTGTDDNSPLHF. The CDR3 DNA sequence: TGTGCCAGTAGTACCGGGACAGACGATAATTCACCCCTCCACTTT.

The gene calls are TRBV4-3 and TRBJ1-6; D remains ambiguous. Per germline, CDR1 LGHNA and CDR2 YSLEER. This CDR3 comprises 15 residues. Between the trimmed V and J ends, which lost 1 base and 4 bases, there was a span of 8 bases. DNA for the CDR3: TGCGCCAGCAGCCAAGGGGAGAAATATAATTCACCCCTCCACTTT. Translation: CASSQGEKYNSPLHF.

The J gene is TRBJ2-7, the V gene TRBV14; 10 bases line up with TRBD1. Trimming took 4 bases from V and 5 from J; bases not matched to a gene: 8. The CDR3 has 15 amino acids. CDR1 and CDR2 (germline): SGHDN, FVKESK. The DNA for the CDR3 is TGTGCCAGCAGCCGCCTCCCGGGACAGGGGAACGAGCAGTACTTC. Translation: CASSRLPGQGNEQYF.